Included here is one TCR beta chain sequence, with context. Its antigen is still unknown. No clone much larger than this one lies a single base away; base qualities are absent. At diagnosis, peripheral blood, uninvolved tumor-adjacent lung and tumor were collected and were preserved as a mix of fresh-frozen and FFPE material. For TCR repertoire profiling, blood samples were analyzed as peripheral blood mononuclear cells. TCR beta CDR3 regions were sequenced from DNA using the immunoSEQ Assay. Processing in the source paper ran as follows. To compute T cell density, TCR beta template counts were normalized to usable DNA, which was estimated by amplifying housekeeping genes. Using the preseqR package, richness was estimated by extrapolating to 120,000 templates for tissue samples and 400,000 templates for PBMC samples. Clonality was calculated as one minus Pielou's evenness. Tissue-enriched TCRs were identified through differential abundance testing performed on productive amino-acid clonotypes, with a minimum total count of 5 and an alpha of 0.1. The Jaccard Index and the Morisita Overlap Index were used to measure how much the repertoires overlapped between compartments. TCR beta CDR3s were clustered by GLIPH together with public tetramer-defined viral CDR3s, and at least three viral sequences plus V-gene enrichment were required for viral motifs. TCRdb carries this immuneACCESS record with in-frame sequences only. Its versions omit some clonotypes, under half of them owing to an unresolved V gene in the studies checked, with the rest unexplained. D and trimming were read from the DNA, whereas the V and J calls and clone size are those reported in that table. The sample has some 71,000 clones on record, 84% of them singletons. The ten largest clones add up to about 13% of the sample.

The data belong to a study of T cells in localized non-small cell lung cancer (dated by TCRdb to the early 2020s). Concerning the study at large: Comparing tumors with uninvolved tumor-adjacent lungs, the study looked at the T cell repertoires of fewer than 250 patients with early-stage NSCLC. The cohort comprised 200 to 300 treatment-naïve NSCLC patients with resected, localized lung tumors. Of the NSCLC patients, about 130 were male and approximately 97 were female, and the mean age was around 66 years. Points the paper makes about the study in general: The highest T cell clonality was observed in uninvolved tumor-adjacent lung, where clonality exceeded that of tumor, suggesting that antigenic responses were more focused in uninvolved tumor-adjacent lung. Because the study design was exploratory, TCR variables were selected using unadjusted p-values without false-discovery rate correction. Higher T cell density in blood was associated with longer overall survival, whereas higher clonality in adjacent lung was associated with shorter survival. A median of approximately 50 of the top 100 tumor clones turned up in the paired uninvolved adjacent lung, and roughly 28 of those clones also ranked among the top 100 of that same adjacent lung. Because multi-region tumor sequencing was not done, intratumor heterogeneity could not be ruled out.

CDR1 and CDR2 were assigned from the germline V gene (reference sequence) as DFQATT and SNEGSKA. The CDR3 sequence holds 11 residues, the cysteine and phenylalanine included. The DNA shown is the 33-base CDR3, in frame from base 1. V loses 1 base, J loses 15 bases, and the germline ends lie 13 bases apart. This specimen consisted of peripheral blood, obtained before any cancer treatment. The chain was built from TRBV20-1 and TRBJ2-1, with the D gene not confidently named. This TCR derives from a female donor older than 55 with stage I lung adenocarcinoma. Here the CDR3 is given as CSARGPASPFF. Read as DNA, the sequence is TGCAGTGCTAGAGGCCCAGCTTCTCCGTTCTTC.